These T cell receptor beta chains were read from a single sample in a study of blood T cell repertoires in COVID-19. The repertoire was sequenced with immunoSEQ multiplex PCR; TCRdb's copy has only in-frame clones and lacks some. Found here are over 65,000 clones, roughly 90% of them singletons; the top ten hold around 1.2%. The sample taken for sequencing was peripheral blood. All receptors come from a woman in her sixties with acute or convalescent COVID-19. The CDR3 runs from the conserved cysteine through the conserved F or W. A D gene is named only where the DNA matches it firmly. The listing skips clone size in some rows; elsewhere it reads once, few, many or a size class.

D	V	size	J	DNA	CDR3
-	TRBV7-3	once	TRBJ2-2	TGTGCCAGCAGCTTGAGTAGCGAAAACACCGGGGAGCTGTTTTTT	CASSLSSENTGELFF
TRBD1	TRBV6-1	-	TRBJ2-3	TGTGCCAGCAGTGAGGACCGGGACAGATTCACAGATACGCAGTATTTT	CASSEDRDRFTDTQYF
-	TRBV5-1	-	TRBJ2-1	TGCGCCAGCAGCTCCCCTAAGGGGCTGCTTAGTGAGCAGTTCTTC	CASSSPKGLLSEQFF
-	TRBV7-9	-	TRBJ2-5	TGTGCCAGCAGCTTAAACGGGCAGGGGCAGGAGACCCAGTACTTC	CASSLNGQGQETQYF
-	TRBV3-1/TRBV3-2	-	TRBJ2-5	TGTGCCAGCAGCCCCGGGACACAAGAGACCCAGTACTTC	CASSPGTQETQYF
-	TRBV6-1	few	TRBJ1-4	TGTGCCAGCAGTGAACAGGGTGCAACTAATGAAAAACTGTTTTTT	CASSEQGATNEKLFF
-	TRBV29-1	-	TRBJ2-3	TGCAGCGGTCAGGGGGGTGAGGGTACGCAGTATTTT	CSGQGGEGTQYF
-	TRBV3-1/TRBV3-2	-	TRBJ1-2	TGTGCCAGCAGCCAAGAACCCAGGGGCTATGGCTACACCTTC	CASSQEPRGYGYTF
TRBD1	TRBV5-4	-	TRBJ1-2	TGTGCCAGCAGCCGGACAGGGCAAATAGTAGGTGGCTACACCTTC	CASSRTGQIVGGYTF
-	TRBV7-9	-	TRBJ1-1	TGTGCCAGCAGCTCGGACGGGGACACTGAAGCTTTCTTT	CASSSDGDTEAFF
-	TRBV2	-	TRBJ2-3	TGTGCCAGCCGGGGGTCAGGCACAGATACGCAGTATTTT	CASRGSGTDTQYF
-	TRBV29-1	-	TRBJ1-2	TGCAGCGTTGAATCCTTCATGGCAGGCTCCAACTATGGCTACACCTTC	CSVESFMAGSNYGYTF
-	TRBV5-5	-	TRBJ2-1	TGTGCCAGCAGCCCCGGTGGTAGCTCCTACAATGAGCAGTTCTTC	CASSPGGSSYNEQFF
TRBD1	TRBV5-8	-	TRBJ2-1	TGTGCCAGCAGCTCCATCTCAGGGGGTTCGCGGTTGAATGAGCAGTTCTTC	CASSSISGGSRLNEQFF
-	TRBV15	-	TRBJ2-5	TGTGCCACCAGCGATGGGGACACAACCCAAGAGACCCAGTACTTC	CATSDGDTTQETQYF
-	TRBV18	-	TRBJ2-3	TGTGCCAGCTCCCCGGGAGATACGCAGTATTTT	CASSPGDTQYF
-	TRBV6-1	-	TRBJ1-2	TGTGCCAGCAGTGAAGGACTGGACAGCCTTACTAACTATGGCTACACCTTC	CASSEGLDSLTNYGYTF
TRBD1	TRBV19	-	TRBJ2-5	TGTGCCAGTAGTATTCGCACAGGGGGCCGGGAGACCCAGTACTTC	CASSIRTGGRETQYF
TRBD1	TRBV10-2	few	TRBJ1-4	TGCGCCAGCAGCATGACAGGGGGGGCTGAAAAACTGTTTTTT	CASSMTGGAEKLFF
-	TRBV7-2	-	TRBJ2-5	TGTGCCAGCAGCTTAGATCGGGGAGGACAAGAGACCCAGTACTTC	CASSLDRGGQETQYF
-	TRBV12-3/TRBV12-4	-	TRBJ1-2	TGTGCCAGCAGTTTAGGTCCAGGGGACGGCTACACCTTC	CASSLGPGDGYTF
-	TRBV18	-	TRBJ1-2	TGTGCCAGCTCCCAGTCGGGGAACTATGGCTACACCTTC	CASSQSGNYGYTF
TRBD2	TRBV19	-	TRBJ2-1	TGTGCCAGTAGTATAGAACTAGCGGGGTGGGATGAGCAGTTCTTC	CASSIELAGWDEQFF
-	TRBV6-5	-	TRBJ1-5	TGTGCCAGCAGTTACACGGGGGAGGCGAGTCAGCCCCAGCATTTT	CASSYTGEASQPQHF
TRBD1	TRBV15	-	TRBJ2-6	TGTGCCACCAGCCGGACAGGGTCCGGGGCCAACGTCCTGACTTTC	CATSRTGSGANVLTF
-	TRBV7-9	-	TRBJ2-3	TGTGCCAGCAGCTTAGGATCAGGGGCAGATACGCAGTATTTT	CASSLGSGADTQYF
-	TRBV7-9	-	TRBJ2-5	TGTGCCAGCAGCCCTCCAACAGAGTCAGAGACCCAGTACTTC	CASSPPTESETQYF
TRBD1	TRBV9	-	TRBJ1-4	TGTGCCAGCAGCGGATCCGGGACAGGGAAGGAAAAACTGTTTTTT	CASSGSGTGKEKLFF
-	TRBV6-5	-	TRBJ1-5	TGTGCCAGCAGCCGCGGGACTAATCAGCCCCAGCATTTT	CASSRGTNQPQHF
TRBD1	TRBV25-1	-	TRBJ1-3	TGTGCCAGCTCTTGGGACAGGGGCCGTGGAAACACCATATATTTT	CASSWDRGRGNTIYF
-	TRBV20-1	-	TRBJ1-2	TGCAGTGCTAGTTTTTCGAGGGATACGGCCTATGGCTACACCTTC	CSASFSRDTAYGYTF
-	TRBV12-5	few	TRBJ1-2	TGTGCTAGTGGTTTGGTACTCATTCCGGGACACTCGTATGGCTACACCTTC	CASGLVLIPGHSYGYTF
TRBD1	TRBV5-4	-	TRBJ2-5	TGTGCCAGCAGCTTGGTGTCAGGGGGAGCAGAGACCCAGTACTTC	CASSLVSGGAETQYF
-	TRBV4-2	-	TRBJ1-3	TGTGCCAGCAGCCCCCGAACCCAGACAGGACGGATCTCTGGAAACACCATATATTTT	CASSPRTQTGRISGNTIYF
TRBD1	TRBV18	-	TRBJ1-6	TGTGCCAGCTCACCAGTGGGACAGGGGAATTCACCCCTCCACTTT	CASSPVGQGNSPLHF
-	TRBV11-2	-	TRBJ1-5	TGTGCCAGCAGTGAGAGTCGTACAGGGAATAGCAATCAGCCCCAGCATTTT	CASSESRTGNSNQPQHF
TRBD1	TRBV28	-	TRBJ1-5	TGTGCCAGCAGTTTAAGACAGGGATTCAATCAGCCCCAGCATTTT	CASSLRQGFNQPQHF
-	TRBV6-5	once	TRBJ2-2	TGTGCCAGTGATAGGGACACGACGAACACCGGGGAGCTGTTTTTT	CASDRDTTNTGELFF
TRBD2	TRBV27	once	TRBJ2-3	TGTGCCAGCAGCCCACCTAGCGGGGGCCCTAGCACAGATACGCAGTATTTT	CASSPPSGGPSTDTQYF
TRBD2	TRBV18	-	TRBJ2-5	TGTGCCAGCTCTTCCGGACTAGCGGGGTGGCAAGAGACCCAGTACTTC	CASSSGLAGWQETQYF
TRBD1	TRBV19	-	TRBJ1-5	TGTGCCACCGGACAGGTTTCTTATAGCAATCAGCCCCAGCATTTT	CATGQVSYSNQPQHF
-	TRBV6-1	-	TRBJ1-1	TGTGCCAGCACCAGGAGGGTTGAGAACACTGAAGCTTTCTTT	CASTRRVENTEAFF
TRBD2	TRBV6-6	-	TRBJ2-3	TGTGCCAGCAGTGTCGGCGGGAGTACAGATACGCAGTATTTT	CASSVGGSTDTQYF
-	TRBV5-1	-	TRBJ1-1	TGCGCCAGCAGCTTGGCTACAGGGACCACTGAAGCTTTCTTT	CASSLATGTTEAFF
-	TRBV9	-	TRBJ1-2	TGTGCCAGCAGCGTAGGTTATTGGGCCTATGGCTACACCTTC	CASSVGYWAYGYTF
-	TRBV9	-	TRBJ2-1	TGTGCCAGCAGCGCCAGTGGGGAGAGCTCCTACAATGAGCAGTTCTTC	CASSASGESSYNEQFF
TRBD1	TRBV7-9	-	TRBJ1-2	TGTGCCAGCAGTTCCACTCGAAACGCCGCGGACAGGGACTATGGCTACACCTTC	CASSSTRNAADRDYGYTF
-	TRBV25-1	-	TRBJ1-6	TGTGCCAGCAGTCTTGCGCAGGGCCGCTCACCCCTCCACTTT	CASSLAQGRSPLHF
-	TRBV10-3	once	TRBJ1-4	TGTGCCATCAGTGGGGGGGGTACGGAAAAACTGTTTTTT	CAISGGGTEKLFF
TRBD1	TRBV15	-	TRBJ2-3	TGTGCCACCAGCACCCTCCCGGGACAGGGGGCGGGAGATACGCAGTATTTT	CATSTLPGQGAGDTQYF
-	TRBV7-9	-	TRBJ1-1	TGTGCCAGCAGCTTAGTCAGCGTGAACACTGAAGCTTTCTTT	CASSLVSVNTEAFF
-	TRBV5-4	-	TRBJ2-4	TGTGCCAGCAGCGAACAGGGTAAAAACATTCAGTACTTC	CASSEQGKNIQYF
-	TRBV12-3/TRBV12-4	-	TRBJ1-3	TGTGCCAGCAGCCCCTGGGGGGGAGTTATATATTTT	CASSPWGGVIYF
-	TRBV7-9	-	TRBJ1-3	TGTGCCAGCAGCCCAGGGTACGGAAACACCATATATTTT	CASSPGYGNTIYF
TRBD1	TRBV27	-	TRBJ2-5	TGTGCCAGCAGTTCGGGACAGAGGGAGACCCAGTACTTC	CASSSGQRETQYF
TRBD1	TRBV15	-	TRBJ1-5	TGTGCCACCAGCGCGGGACAGGATAGCAATCAGCCCCAGCATTTT	CATSAGQDSNQPQHF
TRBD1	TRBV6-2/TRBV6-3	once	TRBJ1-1	TGTGCCAGCAGTTACTCGAGGCAGGGGGCAAAGGGCACTGAAGCTTTCTTT	CASSYSRQGAKGTEAFF
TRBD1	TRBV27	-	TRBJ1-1	TGTGCCAGCAATCGACAGGGACTGAACACTGAAGCTTTCTTT	CASNRQGLNTEAFF
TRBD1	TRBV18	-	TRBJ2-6	TGTGCCAGCTCGACAGGGGGGTCTGGGGCCAACGTCCTGACTTTC	CASSTGGSGANVLTF